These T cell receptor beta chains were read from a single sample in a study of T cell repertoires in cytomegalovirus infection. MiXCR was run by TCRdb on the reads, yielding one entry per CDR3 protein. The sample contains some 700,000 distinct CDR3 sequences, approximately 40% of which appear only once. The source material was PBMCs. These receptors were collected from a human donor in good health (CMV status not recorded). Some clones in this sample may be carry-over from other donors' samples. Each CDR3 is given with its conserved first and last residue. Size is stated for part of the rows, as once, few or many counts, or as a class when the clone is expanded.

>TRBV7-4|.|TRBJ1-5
CASSQWGKGQPQHF
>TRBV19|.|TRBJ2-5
CASSTGLAGGFRSRKTQYF
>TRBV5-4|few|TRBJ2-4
CASSLVASGGAAKNIQYF
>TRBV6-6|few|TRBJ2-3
CASRASGRTDTQYF
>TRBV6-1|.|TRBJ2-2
CASSGQIYTGELFF
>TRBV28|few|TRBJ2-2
CASSFGGGASGELFF
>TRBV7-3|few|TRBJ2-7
CASSLRLGRDYEQYF
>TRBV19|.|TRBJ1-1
CASGTGPNTEAFF
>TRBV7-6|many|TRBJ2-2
CASSLASPGELFF
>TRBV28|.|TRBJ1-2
CASRPGQFGYTF
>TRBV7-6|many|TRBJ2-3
CASSPGLLTDTQYF
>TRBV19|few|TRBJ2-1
CASSMAEGRLYNEQFF
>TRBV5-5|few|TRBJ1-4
CASSPREGVLTTNEKLFF
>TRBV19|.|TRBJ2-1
CASSIDHSSYNEQFF
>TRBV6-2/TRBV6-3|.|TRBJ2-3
CASSYPGSEDTQYF
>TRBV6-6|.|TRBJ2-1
CASSVNSGGFF
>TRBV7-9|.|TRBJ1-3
CASSLEAYTIYF
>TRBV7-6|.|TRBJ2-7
CASSLTGSGLAGKSDYEQYF
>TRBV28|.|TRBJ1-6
CASSSINSPLHF
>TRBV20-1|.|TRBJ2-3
CSASTSGRRNTQYF
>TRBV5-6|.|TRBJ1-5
CASSLGGGLDQPQHF
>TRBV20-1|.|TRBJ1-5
CSARTANQPQHF
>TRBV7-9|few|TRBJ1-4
CASSDFVQGSRGEKLFF